The table lists the clone carrying this T cell receptor (beta chain) with a count of one. Its matching antigen is unknown. This sample was included in a study of shared clonotypes between healthy human individuals. TCRdb's copy holds only in-frame clones and misses some; the assay was immunoSEQ multiplex PCR. The sample has over a million clones, about 74% seen once; the top ten hold over 1.3%. The length of the CDR3 is 16 residues. V was cut by 8 bases and J by 0 bases, with 17 bases left in between. Germline V lookup: CDR1 MNHEY, CDR2 SMNVEV (reference sequence). Memory CD4+ cells were the fraction left after CD45RA+ naive selection. Study-wide results and limits: Clonotypes which were not shared had lower generation probabilities than clonotypes that all four donors shared.

The receptor comes from a man younger than 35 in good health. Sequencing input: memory CD4+ T cells sorted from blood. The sample's subset: CD45RA-negative fraction. The chain couples TRBV27 to TRBJ2-1; D might be TRBD2 (5 bases). The CDR3 spells CASAGLGSYSYNEQFF. CDR3 sequence (DNA): TGTGCCAGCGCTGGGCTAGGGAGTTACTCCTACAATGAGCAGTTCTTC.